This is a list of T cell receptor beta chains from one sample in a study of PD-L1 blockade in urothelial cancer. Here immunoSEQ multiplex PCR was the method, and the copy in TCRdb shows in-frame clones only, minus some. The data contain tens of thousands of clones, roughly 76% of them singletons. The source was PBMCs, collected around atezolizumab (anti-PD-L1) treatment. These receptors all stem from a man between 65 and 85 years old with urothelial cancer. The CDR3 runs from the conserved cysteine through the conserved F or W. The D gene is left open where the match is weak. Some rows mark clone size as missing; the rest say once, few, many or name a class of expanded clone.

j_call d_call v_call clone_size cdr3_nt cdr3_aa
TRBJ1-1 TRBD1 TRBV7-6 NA TGTGCCAGCAGCTTGGGGACAGGGGGCGCGGGGACTGAAGCTTTCTTT CASSLGTGGAGTEAFF
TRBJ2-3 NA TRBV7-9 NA TGTGCCAGCAGCTTAGAAACAAGTACAGATACGCAGTATTTT CASSLETSTDTQYF
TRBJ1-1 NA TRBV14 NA TGTGCCAGCAGCCAAGGCCCAGGACAGTTTGAAGCTTTCTTT CASSQGPGQFEAFF
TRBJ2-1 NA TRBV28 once TGTGCCAGCCGGACTACCTACAATGAGCAGTTCTTC CASRTTYNEQFF
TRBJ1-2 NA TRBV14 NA TGTGCCAGCAGCTACCAGGGGCATGGCTACACCTTC CASSYQGHGYTF
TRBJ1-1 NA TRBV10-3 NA TGTGCCATCAGTGAAAGGGGCGAAAACACTGAAGCTTTCTTT CAISERGENTEAFF
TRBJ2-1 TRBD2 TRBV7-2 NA TGTGCCAGCAGTCGAACTAGCGACTCCTACAATGAGCAGTTCTTC CASSRTSDSYNEQFF
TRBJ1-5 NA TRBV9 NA TGTGCCAGCAGCGTAGGGTTCCAGGCTCCTCCCCAGCATTTT CASSVGFQAPPQHF
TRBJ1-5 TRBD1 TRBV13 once TGTGCCAGCAGCTTAGGGGGACAGGGGGGAGGTCAGCCCCAGCATTTT CASSLGGQGGGQPQHF
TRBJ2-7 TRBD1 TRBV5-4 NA TGTGCCAGCAGCTGGGACAGGGCTAGCTCCTACGAGCAGTACTTC CASSWDRASSYEQYF
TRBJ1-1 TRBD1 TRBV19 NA TGTGCCAGTAGTATAGTCCCGGGACAGGGGGCCCTGAACACTGAAGCTTTCTTT CASSIVPGQGALNTEAFF
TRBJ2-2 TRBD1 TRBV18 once TGTGCCAGCTCAGCTGGACAGGCGAACACCGGGGAGCTGTTTTTT CASSAGQANTGELFF
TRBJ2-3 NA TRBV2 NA TGTGCCAGCAGTGAAGAACGGGGAGCAGATACGCAGTATTTT CASSEERGADTQYF
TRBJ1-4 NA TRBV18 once TGTGCCAGCTCACCACTGACCGAGAGGAGTGAAAAACTGTTTTTT CASSPLTERSEKLFF
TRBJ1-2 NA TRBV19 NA TGTGCCAGTAGTCCGGGAGCTAACTATGGCTACACCTTC CASSPGANYGYTF
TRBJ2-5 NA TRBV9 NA TGTGCCAGCAGCCCAAGAGGGCTGCCAGAGACCCAGTACTTC CASSPRGLPETQYF
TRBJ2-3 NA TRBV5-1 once TGCGCCAGCAGCACCGGGATCGACAGGGATACGCAGTATTTT CASSTGIDRDTQYF
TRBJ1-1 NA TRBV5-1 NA TGCGCCAGCAGCTTGTTGCCAAAGCTGGAGACTGAAGCTTTCTTT CASSLLPKLETEAFF
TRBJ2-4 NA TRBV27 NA TGTGCCAGCAGTTTAATTCCCCCAGTAGCCAAAAACATTCAGTACTTC CASSLIPPVAKNIQYF
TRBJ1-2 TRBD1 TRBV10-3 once TGTGCCATCAGTGAGCCACGACAGGGGAGTAACTATGGCTACACCTTC CAISEPRQGSNYGYTF
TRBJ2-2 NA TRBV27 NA TGTGCCAGCAGACCCACGGGACTTCCGAACACCGGGGAGCTGTTTTTT CASRPTGLPNTGELFF
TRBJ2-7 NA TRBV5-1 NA TGCGCCAGCAGCTTGGAAAGACGGAGGGGCTACGAGCAGTACTTC CASSLERRRGYEQYF
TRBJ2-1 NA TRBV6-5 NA TGTGCCAGCAGTTCCATGTACGGGGGGCGGGATGAGCAGTTCTTC CASSSMYGGRDEQFF
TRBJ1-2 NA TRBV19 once TGTGCCAGTAGTACCGGAGGGGCTCCTAACTATGGCTACACCTTC CASSTGGAPNYGYTF
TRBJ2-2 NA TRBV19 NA TGTGCCAGTAGTATAGGAGGGTTCAGCGCCTACGCCACCGGGGAGCTGTTTTTT CASSIGGFSAYATGELFF
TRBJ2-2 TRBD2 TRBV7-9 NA TGTGCCAGCAGCTACCCTAGCGGGGGGGCGTCAACCGGGGAGCTGTTTTTT CASSYPSGGASTGELFF
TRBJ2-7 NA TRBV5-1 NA TGCGCCAGCAGCTTGGCCGGGGGAAAGCAGTACTTC CASSLAGGKQYF
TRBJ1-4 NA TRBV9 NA TGTGCCAGCAGCGTAGAGGACAGAAGGGAAAAACTGTTTTTT CASSVEDRREKLFF
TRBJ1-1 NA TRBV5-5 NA TGTGCCAGCAGCTTGCGTCGGGGAATAGAAGCTTTCTTT CASSLRRGIEAFF
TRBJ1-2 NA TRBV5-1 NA TGCGCCAGCAGCTTGGATGGGCAGGGGATTAGCCATGGCTACACCTTC CASSLDGQGISHGYTF
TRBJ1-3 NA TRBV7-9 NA TGTGCCAGCAGCTTGGTTGAGGTCTCTGGAAACACCATATATTTT CASSLVEVSGNTIYF
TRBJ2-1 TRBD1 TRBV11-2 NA TGTGCCAGCAGCCCGACTTGGGGGACAGTGTACAATGAGCAGTTCTTC CASSPTWGTVYNEQFF
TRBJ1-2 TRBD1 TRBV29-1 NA TGCAGCGCCCAAGGGGGCACAGAGACCCCTAGGAGTCCCTATGGCTACACCTTC CSAQGGTETPRSPYGYTF
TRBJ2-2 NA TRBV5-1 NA TGCGCCAGCAGCTTGGACGGGTACAACACCGGGGAGCTGTTTTTT CASSLDGYNTGELFF
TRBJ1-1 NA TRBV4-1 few TGCGCCAGCAGCCAGATGGACAGAAACACTGAAGCTTTCTTT CASSQMDRNTEAFF
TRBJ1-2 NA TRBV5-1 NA TGCGCCAGCAGCCGAGGGGAGGCCTGGAGTATCTATGGCTACACCTTC CASSRGEAWSIYGYTF
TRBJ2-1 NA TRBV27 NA TGTGCCAGCAGTTTATGGGCAGGGGCAGTGTACAATGAGCAGTTCTTC CASSLWAGAVYNEQFF
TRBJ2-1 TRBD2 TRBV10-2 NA TGCGCCAGCAGTTCTAGCGGGGGATCCTACAATGAGCAGTTCTTC CASSSSGGSYNEQFF
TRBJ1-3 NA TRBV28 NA TGTGCCAGCAGTTACAAAAGCTCTGGAAACACCATATATTTT CASSYKSSGNTIYF
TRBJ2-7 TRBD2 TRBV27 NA TGTGCCAGCAGTCCTCGACTAGCGGGCCGCTCCTACGAGCAGTACTTC CASSPRLAGRSYEQYF
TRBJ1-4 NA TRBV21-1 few TGTGCCAGCAGCAAAAATCTGGTTAGGAGAGTCGGAATTGAAAAACTGTTTTTT CASSKNLVRRVGIEKLFF
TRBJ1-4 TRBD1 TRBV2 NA TGTGCCAGCCGGACAGGCCCCTCTAATGAAAAACTGTTTTTT CASRTGPSNEKLFF
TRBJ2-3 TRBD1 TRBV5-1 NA TGCGCCAGCAGCTTCTTCGTACGGACAGGGGGCACAGATACGCAGTATTTT CASSFFVRTGGTDTQYF
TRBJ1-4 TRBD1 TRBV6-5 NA TGTGCCAGCAGTTACCGGGACAGGCAAAAACTGTTTTTT CASSYRDRQKLFF
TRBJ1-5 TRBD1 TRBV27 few TGTGCCAGCAGCTCGCGGACAGGGGGATATCCGGGCAGCAATCAGCCCCAGCATTTT CASSSRTGGYPGSNQPQHF
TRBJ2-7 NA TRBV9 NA TGTGCCAGCAGCGTAAATTTTGCGGACAGCTACGAGCAGTACTTC CASSVNFADSYEQYF
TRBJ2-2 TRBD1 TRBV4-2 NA TGTGCCAGCAGCCAAGATGGACAGGGCGGCACCGGGGAGCTGTTTTTT CASSQDGQGGTGELFF
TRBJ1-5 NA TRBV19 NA TGTGCCAGTAGTATTCGGGGGGCAGGACAGCCCCAGCATTTT CASSIRGAGQPQHF
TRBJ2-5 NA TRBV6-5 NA TGTGCCAGCAGTTACTCGAGCGACGGTACAGAGACCCAGTACTTC CASSYSSDGTETQYF
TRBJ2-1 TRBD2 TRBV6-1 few TGTGCCAGCAGCCTATCTAGCGGGAGGGTCGATGAGCAGTTCTTC CASSLSSGRVDEQFF
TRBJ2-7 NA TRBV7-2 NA TGTGCCAGCAGCCCCCCAGGATACTCCTACGAGCAGTACTTC CASSPPGYSYEQYF
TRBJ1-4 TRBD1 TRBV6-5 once TGTGCCAGCAAGCCGGGACAGGGGGATGAAAAACTGTTTTTT CASKPGQGDEKLFF
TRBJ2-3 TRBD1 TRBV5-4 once TGTGCCAGCAGCTTGGACAGGGGAGATACGCAGTATTTT CASSLDRGDTQYF
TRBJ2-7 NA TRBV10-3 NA TGTGCCATCAGTGAGTCTATTAGCGGTTACGAGCAGTACTTC CAISESISGYEQYF
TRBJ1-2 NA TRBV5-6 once TGTGCCAGCAGCTTCCGGGACACCTACTATGGCTACACCTTC CASSFRDTYYGYTF
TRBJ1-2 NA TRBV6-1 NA TGTGCCAGCAGTGAAGCCTTTGCAGGGGTCTATGGCTACACCTTC CASSEAFAGVYGYTF
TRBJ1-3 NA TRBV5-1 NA TGCGCCAGCAGCCTAGCCCGGGATGCTGGAAACACCATATATTTT CASSLARDAGNTIYF
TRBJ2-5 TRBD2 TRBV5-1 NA TGCGCAAGTGGGGAGGGAGTCCAGTACTTC CASGEGVQYF
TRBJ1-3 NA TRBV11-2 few TGTGCCAGCAGCTTAGACAGGGGTGGAAACACCATATATTTT CASSLDRGGNTIYF